This T cell receptor beta chain was sequenced for a study of CD8 T cells in Susac syndrome. V gave up 6 bases and J gave up 6 bases, with 14 bases separating them. Germline V CDR1 and CDR2: MNHEY, SMNVEV (reference sequence). The CDR3 has 13 residues. RNA amounts of roughly 0.45 to 1 ug underwent reverse transcription with random hexamers. TCRdb re-analysed the immunoSEQ multiplex PCR reads in MiXCR, keeping a single row per CDR3 protein. The sample lists some 150,000 distinct CDR3 sequences, 94% occurring once. The sequencing sample was made of CD8+ T cells from PBMCs. The receptor's source is a human donor in good health. V gene TRBV27 combines with J gene TRBJ1-2; possible D gene TRBD1, 5 bases. The CDR3: CASRDTDKNGYTF. In nucleotides, the CDR3 is TGTGCCAGCAGAGACACGGACAAGAATGGCTACACCTTC.